The clone carrying this T cell receptor beta chain was seen more than once but under ten times. The V end lost 6 bases, the J end lost 0 bases, and 12 bases lay between the germline ends. Germline-derived CDR1 and CDR2 are KGHSH and LQKENI. The CDR3 covers 16 residues. Any patient presenting with uncontrolled infection, other autoimmune disease, pregnancy or lactation was left out. Diagnosis rested on symptoms, serum thyroxine and TRAb, thyroid ultrasound, and orbital computed tomography. The blood was taken when hyperthyroidism was first diagnosed, before any ophthalmopathy symptoms showed up. The authors took PBMCs from roughly 9.7 ml fresh peripheral blood. This sample was included in a study of T cells in Graves' hyperthyroidism and ophthalmopathy. The source material, RNA transcripts, was used to amplify TCR beta CDR3 regions. First-round RT-PCR with HTBI primers amplified the TCR CDR3 region. TCRdb ran MiXCR on the multiplex PCR reads and lists one entry per CDR3 protein. The data contain fewer than 500,000 distinct CDR3 sequences, roughly 14% of them singletons.

The receptor comes from a young man with Graves' hyperthyroidism that later progressed to Graves' ophthalmopathy. The J gene is TRBJ1-6, the V gene TRBV18; TRBD1 is a possible D gene (5 bases). Sample: blood. The CDR3 reads CASSDGAYSYNSPLHF. For the CDR3, the DNA is TGTGCCAGCTCCGACGGGGCCTACTCCTATAATTCACCCCTCCACTTT.